The 12 T cell receptor beta chains listed next were all sequenced from one sample in a study of beta chain features in type 1 diabetes. Whole-study findings and limits: Within each of all four CD4+ subsets, Type 1 diabetes patients had TCRB CDR3s that were moderately but significantly shorter.

As every portion of the isolated RNA was reverse transcribed, the sequencing read expressed TCRB transcripts. TCRdb's table, derived via immunoSEQ multiplex PCR, lists solely in-frame clones and lacks some. The table has some 280,000 clones, over 11% seen once. Antigens for these TCRs are unknown. Sequencing was performed on naive CD4+ T cells from blood. The receptors here all came from a man aged 25 to 45 with type 1 diabetes.

V gene TRBV7-9 combines with J gene TRBJ2-4; 8 positions match TRBD1. This CDR3 is built from 14 residues. The V segment lost 6 bases and the J segment 6 bases; nucleotides outside the gene matches: 7. Germline values: CDR1 SEHNR, CDR2 FQNEAQ (reference sequence). CDR3 DNA: TGTGCCAGCAGTCTACAGGGGGTGATAAACATTCAGTACTTC. Protein: CASSLQGVINIQYF. Together with reference TRBV7-9 and TRBJ2-4, the CDR3 gives the full variable domain: DTGVSQNPRHKITKRGQNVTFRCDPISEHNRLYWYRQTLGQGPEFLTYFQNEAQLEKSRLLSDRFSAERPKGSFSTLEIQRTEQGDSAMYLCASSLQGVINIQYFGAGTRLSVL.

The table lists this clone with a few counts. The chain links TRBV7-2 to TRBJ2-7, with 11 nucleotides matching TRBD2. CDR1 is SGHTA, CDR2 FQGNSA, per germline. After removal of 1 base from V and 6 bases from J, the junction contained 5 bases not matched to a gene. This CDR3 contains 15 residues. The CDR3 here is CASSLVVLAGAEQYF. The CDR3 coding sequence is TGTGCCAGCAGCTTAGTGGTACTAGCGGGAGCCGAGCAGTACTTC.

The gene calls are TRBV2 and TRBJ2-7; 9 bases are shared with TRBD1. The germline gives CDR1 SNHLY, CDR2 FYNNEI. The CDR3 covers 13 residues. Trimming took 5 bases from V and 5 from J; bases not matched to a gene: 4. This chain's CDR3 is CASSLDRGDEQYF. The CDR3 DNA sequence: TGTGCCAGCAGTTTGGACAGGGGAGACGAGCAGTACTTC.

The V call is TRBV19, the J call TRBJ2-1; 9 bases align to TRBD1. CDR1 is LNHDA, CDR2 SQIVND, per germline (reference sequence). The CDR3 consists of 15 residues. With 6 bases clipped from V and 4 bases from J, the junction kept 7 bases outside the gene matches. In nucleotides, the CDR3 is TGTGCCAGTAGGGACAGGGGCATAGGGTACAATGAGCAGTTCTTC. Residues: CASRDRGIGYNEQFF.

There are a few counts of this clone. V usage is TRBV9 and J usage is TRBJ2-7; 9 positions agree with TRBD1. The CDR3 sequence is 15 residues long. In germline, CDR1 is SGDLS, CDR2 YYNGEE. Unmatched junction bases numbered 10, after V lost 3 bases and J lost 6 bases. The CDR3: CASSATTGQGSEQYF. In DNA, the CDR3 is TGTGCCAGCAGCGCGACAACTGGACAGGGGAGCGAGCAGTACTTC.

The table lists this clone with a few counts. The chain employs TRBV5-1 and TRBJ1-1; tentatively, D is TRBD1 (5 bases). Germline assignment: CDR1 SGHRS and CDR2 YFSETQ. Trimming removed 2 bases from V and 1 base from J, with 9 bases in between. This CDR3 has 14 residues. The chain's CDR3 is CASSFGGTNTEAFF. As DNA, the CDR3 is TGCGCCAGCAGCTTCGGAGGGACGAACACTGAAGCTTTCTTT.

V usage is TRBV23-1 and J usage is TRBJ1-4; possible D gene TRBD1, 6 bases. TRBV23-1 is known as an ORF, though its function is uncertain. The V end was cut by 2 bases, the J end by 4 bases, with 14 bases between. The CDR3 is 16 amino acids. The CDR3 here is CASSQPLDSVNEKLFF. Here the CDR3 DNA reads TGCGCCAGCAGTCAACCGTTGGACAGTGTTAATGAAAAACTGTTTTTT.

This clone has a handful of counts. In DNA, the CDR3 is TGTGCCATCACCCGCGAACTATCTAGCGGGAGAGTCAATGAGCAGTTCTTC. It yields the protein CAITRELSSGRVNEQFF. This sequence joins TRBV10-3 and TRBJ2-1; 10 bases map to TRBD2. The germline V gene has CDR1 ENHRY and CDR2 SYGVKD. V was clipped by 7 bases and J by 6 bases; unmatched bases: 15. The CDR3 is 17 residues long.

This clone was counted only a few times. J is TRBJ1-2 and V is TRBV5-1, with D uncertain. This CDR3 has 14 amino acids. The V and J ends lost 0 bases and 2 bases respectively, with 8 bases between them. Germline V lookup: CDR1 SGHRS, CDR2 YFSETQ. The CDR3 bases are TGCGCCAGCAGCTTGGGGTGGGCGAACTATGGCTACACCTTC. Its translation is CASSLGWANYGYTF.

This clone appeared many times. An end of the junction differs from the germline gene, which may be a read error. The chain carries TRBV7-9 and TRBJ2-5, with a tentative D call TRBD2 (5 bases). The germline gives CDR1 SEHNR, CDR2 FQNEAQ (reference sequence). This CDR3 is built from 9 residues. The CDR3 nucleotides are TGTGCCAGCAGCACCCCCGGGAACTTC. Amino acids: CASSTPGNF.

This chain connects TRBV2 to TRBJ1-2; D gene uncertain. The germline gives CDR1 SNHLY, CDR2 FYNNEI. The CDR3 sequence is 13 residues long. Trimming stripped 0 bases from V and 8 bases from J, with 10 bases between. CDR3 nucleotide sequence: TGTGCCAGCAGTGAAGCCCCGGAGGAGGGCTACACCTTC. Translating gives CASSEAPEEGYTF. Combining the CDR3 with reference TRBV2 and TRBJ1-2 gives the whole variable domain EPEVTQTPSHQVTQMGQEVILRCVPISNHLYFYWYRQILGQKVEFLVSFYNNEISEKSEIFDDQFSVERPDGSNFTLKIRSTKLEDSAMYFCASSEAPEEGYTFGSGTRLTVV.

The chain employs TRBV6-5 and TRBJ2-5, with 8 bases aligning to TRBD2. Germline values: CDR1 MNHEY, CDR2 SVGAGI. V trimming: 1 base; J trimming: 5 bases; junction bases outside the gene matches: 3. This CDR3 has 14 residues. CDR3 residues: CASSYWTSRETQYF. Written as DNA, the CDR3 is TGTGCCAGCAGTTACTGGACTAGCAGGGAGACCCAGTACTTC.